Below are 28 T cell receptor beta chains sequenced from a single sample in a study of T-cell memory formation after mild COVID-19. From the 5' RACE reads, TCRdb called clonotypes with MiXCR, one entry per CDR3 protein. The repertoire has more than 300,000 distinct CDR3 sequences, 13% to 15% of them found once; the top ten carry approximately 22%. Sequencing used PBMCs or a T cell subset sorted from them (not recorded which). The origin of the receptors is a man between 18 and 35 years old who had mild COVID-19 (a few samples of this study predate the infection). Cell type and time point are not known.

There are a few counts of this clonotype. V gene TRBV7-8 combines with J gene TRBJ1-2; no definite D call. V was clipped by 4 bases and J by 6 bases, with 6 bases between them. Germline lookup yields CDR1 SGHVS and CDR2 FQNEAQ. The CDR3 length is 11 residues. The CDR3 DNA is TGTGCCAGCAGCTCCGGACATGGCTACACCTTC. Protein: CASSSGHGYTF.

The chain uses TRBV15 and TRBJ1-6; D not resolved. Germline V CDR1 and CDR2: LNHNV, YYDKDF (reference sequence). The V end lost 0 bases, the J end lost 7 bases, and 16 bases lay between the germline ends. The CDR3 runs 17 residues. Here the CDR3 DNA reads TGTGCCACCAGCAGAGATCGTAGGGTCTCCTCGAATTCACCCCTCCACTTT. This gives the protein CATSRDRRVSSNSPLHF. Based on the CDR3 plus reference TRBV15 and TRBJ1-6, the full variable domain is DAMVIQNPRYQVTQFGKPVTLSCSQTLNHNVMYWYQQKSSQAPKLLFHYYDKDFNNEADTPDNFQSRRPNTSFCFLDIRSPGLGDTAMYLCATSRDRRVSSNSPLHFGNGTRLTVT.

J is TRBJ2-6 and V is TRBV25-1; tentative D call: TRBD1 (5 bases). Germline CDR1 reads MGHDK; CDR2 reads SYGVNS. V lost 0 bases, J lost 2 bases, and 8 bases lay in between. The CDR3 runs to 16 residues. Here the CDR3 reads CASSEYLGAGANVLTF. CDR3 bases: TGTGCCAGCAGTGAATATTTAGGGGCTGGGGCCAACGTCCTGACTTTC.

This clonotype has a handful of counts. V is TRBV6-5 and J is TRBJ2-2; D might be TRBD2 (6 bases). This CDR3 contains 14 residues. The V and J ends lost 5 bases and 1 base respectively, with 8 bases between them. From germline, CDR1 is MNHEY and CDR2 SVGAGI. The CDR3 DNA is TGTGCCAGCAGTCACGGGGGGAACACCGGGGAGCTGTTTTTT. Protein: CASSHGGNTGELFF.

This chain's CDR3 is CASSPGQALGTQYF. The CDR3 region has the DNA TGTGCCAGCAGCCCGGGACAGGCTTTGGGTACGCAGTATTTT. The chain employs TRBV7-9 and TRBJ2-3; TRBD1 aligns across 8 bases. Germline CDR1 SEHNR, CDR2 FQNEAQ (reference sequence). The CDR3 length is 14 residues. V trimming: 5 bases; J trimming: 8 bases; junction bases outside the gene matches: 9.

The V call is TRBV20-1, the J call TRBJ1-5; 7 bases match TRBD1. The CDR3 is 16 residues long. V trimming: 2 bases; J trimming: 1 base; junction bases outside the gene matches: 8. CDR1 DFQATT and CDR2 SNEGSKA come from the germline V gene (reference sequence). The CDR3 DNA is TGCAGTGCTAGACATCGACAGGGTACGAGCAATCAGCCCCAGCATTTT. It codes for CSARHRQGTSNQPQHF.

The sample holds a few counts of this clonotype. The chain has TRBV20-1 and TRBJ2-3, with a possible D match to TRBD1 (7 bases). Germline CDR1 reads DFQATT; CDR2 reads SNEGSKA (reference sequence). CDR3 size: 14 residues. Trimming stripped 5 bases from V and 8 bases from J, with 20 bases between. This CDR3 is CSAQYRGTGGTQYF. The CDR3 DNA is TGCAGTGCTCAGTACAGGGGAACCGGGGGTACGCAGTATTTT.

This clonotype has just a few counts. V gene TRBV3-1 combines with J gene TRBJ2-2; no clear D. Germline lookup yields CDR1 LGHDT and CDR2 YNNKEL (reference sequence). The length of the CDR3 is 16 residues. The V and J ends lost 3 bases and 7 bases respectively, with 18 bases between them. The CDR3 DNA reads TGTGCCAGCAGCCAGGTTCTTCCTGGGTTTGGCGGGGAGCTGTTTTTT. It specifies CASSQVLPGFGGELFF.

At least ten counts were recorded for this clonotype. The V call is TRBV12-3 or TRBV12-4, the J call TRBJ2-7; 7 bases are shared with TRBD1. With 3 bases clipped from V and 5 bases from J, the junction kept 7 bases outside the gene matches. This CDR3 has 14 residues. The CDR3 here is CASSLDRYGHEQYV. CDR3 DNA: TGTGCCAGCAGTTTGGACAGGTACGGTCACGAGCAGTACGTC.

This clonotype turned up a few times. The J gene is TRBJ2-3, the V gene TRBV4-1; D not resolved. CDR1 is MGHRA and CDR2 is YSYEKL in the germline V gene. The CDR3 has 16 amino acids. Trimming removed 0 bases from V and 4 bases from J, with 14 bases in between. The CDR3 protein is CASSQEGGPSPDTQYF. The CDR3 DNA is TGCGCCAGCAGCCAAGAAGGTGGCCCAAGTCCAGATACGCAGTATTTT.

The chain has TRBV28 and TRBJ2-1; 9 bases align to TRBD2. Per the germline V gene, CDR1 is MDHEN and CDR2 is SYDVKM. CDR3 length: 16 residues. Losses at the gene ends were 6 bases for V and 6 bases for J; bases not matched to a gene: 12. CDR3 region: CASSPLLRGGLNEQFF. The CDR3 nucleotides are TGTGCCAGCAGCCCACTTTTGCGGGGGGGCCTCAATGAGCAGTTCTTC.

This chain connects TRBV7-3 to TRBJ2-4; 7 bases align to TRBD2. This CDR3 is 13 amino acids long. CDR1 and CDR2 from the germline V gene are SGHTA and FQGTGA. V shed 0 bases, J shed 9 bases, and the junction held 2 bases outside the gene matches. The CDR3 loop reads CASSLTGEGIQYF. The DNA for the CDR3 is TGTGCCAGCAGCTTAACCGGGGAGGGCATTCAGTACTTC.

CDR3: CASRHSSYNSPLHF. CDR3 sequence (DNA): TGTGCCAGCAGGCACAGCTCCTATAATTCACCCCTCCACTTT. The chain carries TRBV2 and TRBJ1-6; no reliable D call. Germline values: CDR1 SNHLY, CDR2 FYNNEI. CDR3 length: 14 amino acids. With 6 bases removed from V and 0 bases from J, the gap between germline ends came to 6 bases. Full variable domain (remainder filled in from reference TRBV2 and TRBJ1-6): EPEVTQTPSHQVTQMGQEVILRCVPISNHLYFYWYRQILGQKVEFLVSFYNNEISEKSEIFDDQFSVERPDGSNFTLKIRSTKLEDSAMYFCASRHSSYNSPLHFGNGTRLTVT.

This clonotype was seen a handful of times. The chain combines TRBV4-2 with TRBJ2-2; D is unresolved. The CDR3 totals 16 residues. Trimming left V 4 bases short and J 1 base short, with 13 bases between. CDR1 and CDR2 (germline): LGHNA, YNFKEQ. The CDR3 is CASSLTRTVNTGELFF. DNA of the CDR3: TGTGCCAGCAGCCTCACCCGGACGGTGAACACCGGGGAGCTGTTTTTT.

This chain uses TRBV5-1 with TRBJ2-7; D may be TRBD2 (5 bases). The CDR3 covers 13 residues. Trimming took off 4 bases at V and 2 bases at J, with 10 bases between the two ends. Germline-derived CDR1 and CDR2 are SGHRS and YFSETQ. CDR3 bases: TGCGCCAGCAGCGCCGGGATTACCTACGAGCAGTACTTC. This gives the protein CASSAGITYEQYF.

This clonotype came up a few times. V and J are TRBV13 and TRBJ2-1; TRBD2 matches at 13 bases. Germline lookup yields CDR1 PRHDT and CDR2 FYEKMQ (reference sequence). J was trimmed by 2 bases and V by 4 bases; bases with no gene match: 14. The CDR3 length is 20 residues. CDR3 residues: CASSSRSGLAGANTYNEQFF. The CDR3, as DNA: TGTGCCAGCAGCTCGAGATCCGGACTAGCGGGGGCCAACACCTACAATGAGCAGTTCTTC.

The genes are TRBV5-1 and TRBJ2-7; no firm D call. Trimming stripped 0 bases from V and 0 bases from J, with 10 bases between. Germline values: CDR1 SGHRS, CDR2 YFSETQ. The length of the CDR3 is 15 residues. CDR3: CASSLASAGSYEQYF. The CDR3 coding sequence is TGCGCCAGCAGCTTGGCCTCCGCAGGCTCCTACGAGCAGTACTTC. The variable domain in full, completed from reference TRBV5-1 and TRBJ2-7, reads KAGVTQTPRYLIKTRGQQVTLSCSPISGHRSVSWYQQTPGQGLQFLFEYFSETQRNKGNFPGRFSGRQFSNSRSEMNVSTLELGDSALYLCASSLASAGSYEQYFGPGTRLTVT.

The CDR3 sequence: CASSRRLEDTQYF. The CDR3 nucleotides read TGTGCCAGCAGCCGACGGCTGGAGGATACGCAGTATTTT. The chain couples TRBV4-2 to TRBJ2-3; D unresolved. Germline CDR1 reads LGHNA; CDR2 reads YNFKEQ. V was shortened by 4 bases and J by 6 bases, with 11 bases between the two germline ends. CDR3 length: 13 amino acids.

This clonotype turned up a few times. The chain recombines TRBV7-9 with TRBJ2-7; no definite D call. This CDR3 region has 14 residues. Germline V gene lookup returns CDR1 SEHNR and CDR2 FQNEAQ (reference sequence). The V gene lost 5 bases and the J gene lost 2 bases, with 13 bases spanning the gap. Here the CDR3 DNA reads TGTGCCAGCAGCCCCCCGAGACACCCCTACGAGCAGTACTTC. Translated: CASSPPRHPYEQYF.

This clonotype showed up just a few times. The genes are TRBV6-5 and TRBJ2-6; no clear D gene. Trimming pared 9 bases from V and 0 bases from J, leaving 12 bases between. The CDR3 loop spans 15 amino acids. From germline, CDR1 is MNHEY and CDR2 SVGAGI. The CDR3 nucleotides are TGTGCCAGTGTGGCAGTTAGCTCTGGGGCCAACGTCCTGACTTTC. Amino acids: CASVAVSSGANVLTF.

The table lists this clonotype with many counts. J is TRBJ2-3 and V is TRBV10-2; D is perhaps TRBD2 (7 bases). Trimming took 7 bases from V and 0 from J, leaving 11 bases between them. The CDR3 contains 14 residues. CDR1 is WSHSY, CDR2 SAAADI, per germline. For the CDR3, the DNA is TGCGCCAGCAAGGGGGGGCTTAGCACAGATACGCAGTATTTT. It yields the protein CASKGGLSTDTQYF.

The chain joins TRBV7-3 to TRBJ2-1; 12 bases align to TRBD2. The trim removed 5 bases at V and 9 bases at J, leaving 2 bases unmatched. This CDR3 contains 13 residues. Germline CDR1 reads SGHTA; CDR2 reads FQGTGA. The CDR3 here is CASSQGLAGEQFF. In nucleotides, the CDR3 is TGTGCCAGCAGCCAGGGACTAGCGGGTGAGCAGTTCTTC. Full variable domain (outside the CDR3, taken from reference TRBV7-3 and TRBJ2-1): GAGVSQTPSNKVTEKGKYVELRCDPISGHTALYWYRQSLGQGPEFLIYFQGTGAADDSGLPNDRFFAVRPEGSVSTLKIQRTERGDSAVYLCASSQGLAGEQFFGPGTRLTVL.

The genes are TRBV20-1 and TRBJ2-3, with D unresolved. The length of the CDR3 is 12 residues. Trimming removed 7 bases at V and 0 bases at J, with 8 bases between. Germline V CDR1 and CDR2: DFQATT, SNEGSKA (reference sequence). CDR3 sequence: CSGTPSTDTQYF. The CDR3 region has the DNA TGCAGTGGAACACCTAGCACAGATACGCAGTATTTT.

This clonotype was observed a handful of times. The chain employs TRBV4-1 and TRBJ1-6; D perhaps matches TRBD1 (5 bases). The CDR3 loop spans 15 amino acids. The germline CDR1 and CDR2 sequences are MGHRA and YSYEKL. The V and J ends lost 5 bases and 6 bases respectively, with 14 bases between them. The CDR3 DNA sequence: TGCGCCAGCAGCTACGGGGGTCGGTTTAATTCACCCCTCCACTTT. It specifies CASSYGGRFNSPLHF.

In this sample, this clonotype turned up a few times. V usage is TRBV7-9 and J usage is TRBJ1-5, with 10 positions matching TRBD1. CDR3 length equals 14 residues. The V segment lost 5 bases and the J segment 5 bases; nucleotides outside the gene matches: 3. Germline loops: CDR1 SEHNR, CDR2 FQNEAQ (reference sequence). The CDR3 nucleotides are TGTGCCAGCAGCCACGGACAGGGGGATCAGCCCCAGCATTTT. Its translation: CASSHGQGDQPQHF.

This rearrangement joins TRBV5-1 to TRBJ1-4; no definite D call. Deletions cut 3 bases from V and 6 bases from J, with 15 bases between. Germline lookup yields CDR1 SGHRS and CDR2 YFSETQ. This CDR3 contains 15 residues. The CDR3 bases are TGCGCCAGCAGCTCGCTCCCGGGCCCCGATGAAAAACTGTTTTTT. It specifies CASSSLPGPDEKLFF. The variable domain in full, completed from reference TRBV5-1 and TRBJ1-4, reads KAGVTQTPRYLIKTRGQQVTLSCSPISGHRSVSWYQQTPGQGLQFLFEYFSETQRNKGNFPGRFSGRQFSNSRSEMNVSTLELGDSALYLCASSSLPGPDEKLFFGSGTQLSVL.

This chain uses TRBV20-1 with TRBJ2-3; 10 bases line up with TRBD2. The CDR3 length is 16 residues. Germline-derived CDR1 and CDR2 are DFQATT and SNEGSKA (reference sequence). Trimming removed 5 bases from V and 2 bases from J; junction bases left unmatched: 10. CDR3 DNA: TGCAGTGCTGAAAGGCCTAGCGGGGGAATCACAGATACGCAGTATTTT. The encoded protein is CSAERPSGGITDTQYF.

This clonotype was seen at least ten times. The V call is TRBV5-1, the J call TRBJ1-2; no firm D call. Trimming shortened V by 0 bases and J by 0 bases, and 9 bases separated the two germline ends. This CDR3 contains 15 residues. Per germline, CDR1 SGHRS and CDR2 YFSETQ. CDR3 in amino acids: CASSLDDGANYGYTF. The CDR3 DNA reads TGCGCCAGCAGCTTGGATGACGGGGCTAACTATGGCTACACCTTC.